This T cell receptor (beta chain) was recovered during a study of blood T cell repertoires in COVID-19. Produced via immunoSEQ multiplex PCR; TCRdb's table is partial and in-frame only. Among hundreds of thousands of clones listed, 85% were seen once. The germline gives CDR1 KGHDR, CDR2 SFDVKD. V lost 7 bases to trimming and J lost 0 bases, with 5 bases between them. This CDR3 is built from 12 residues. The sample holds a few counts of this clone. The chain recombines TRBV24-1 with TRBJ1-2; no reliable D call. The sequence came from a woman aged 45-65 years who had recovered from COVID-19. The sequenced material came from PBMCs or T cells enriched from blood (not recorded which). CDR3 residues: CATSTANYGYTF. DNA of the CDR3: TGTGCCACCAGCACAGCTAACTATGGCTACACCTTC.